A selection of T cell receptor beta chains follows, all from one sample in a study of blood T cell repertoires in COVID-19. Profiling relied on immunoSEQ multiplex PCR, and the TCRdb table lists in-frame clones only, not all of them. The profile shows a few hundred thousand clones, about 83% of them singletons. The sequencing input was PBMCs or T cells enriched from blood (not recorded which). The receptors stem from a woman aged 35 to 49 who had recovered from COVID-19. Each CDR3 is given with its conserved first and last residue. Each record gives: J gene, D gene, clone size, V gene, CDR3 protein, CDR3 DNA. D genes are given only for firm matches. Rows give clone size only sometimes, using once, few, many, or a class for an expanded clone.

J: TRBJ2-1; D: TRBD2; size: -; V: TRBV7-8; CDR3: CASSFLAGVTYNEQFF; DNA: TGTGCCAGCAGCTTCTTAGCGGGAGTCACCTACAATGAGCAGTTCTTC
J: TRBJ2-7; D: TRBD2; size: -; V: TRBV7-2; CDR3: CASSPAAGLYEQYF; DNA: TGTGCCAGCAGCCCCGCAGCGGGATTATACGAGCAGTACTTC
J: TRBJ1-5; D: -; size: few; V: TRBV30; CDR3: CAWSVEEFRPQHF; DNA: TGTGCCTGGAGTGTAGAGGAATTTCGGCCCCAGCATTTT
J: TRBJ2-6; D: -; size: -; V: TRBV7-8; CDR3: CASSPPGLDFSGANVLTF; DNA: TGTGCCAGCAGCCCCCCGGGACTTGATTTCTCTGGGGCCAACGTCCTGACTTTC
J: TRBJ1-4; D: -; size: -; V: TRBV25-1; CDR3: CASSEYKGVGEKLFF; DNA: TGTGCCAGCAGTGAATATAAGGGAGTGGGTGAAAAACTGTTTTTT
J: TRBJ2-5; D: -; size: -; V: TRBV18; CDR3: CASSPLQQETQYF; DNA: TGTGCCAGCTCACCTTTACAGCAAGAGACCCAGTACTTC
J: TRBJ2-2; D: -; size: -; V: TRBV28; CDR3: CASGGNTGELFF; DNA: TGTGCCAGCGGCGGGAACACCGGGGAGCTGTTTTTT
J: TRBJ1-3; D: -; size: -; V: TRBV28; CDR3: CASSPRRNTIYF; DNA: TGTGCCAGCAGTCCGAGAAGAAACACCATATATTTT
J: TRBJ2-5; D: TRBD1; size: -; V: TRBV19; CDR3: CASSPPGQGFATQYF; DNA: TGTGCCAGTAGTCCGCCGGGACAGGGTTTTGCGACCCAGTACTTC
J: TRBJ2-2; D: TRBD2; size: -; V: TRBV10-1; CDR3: CASSVSGTNTGELFF; DNA: TGCGCCAGCAGCGTAAGCGGGACGAACACCGGGGAGCTGTTTTTT
J: TRBJ2-3; D: TRBD2; size: -; V: TRBV18; CDR3: CASSAAGSDTQYF; DNA: TGTGCCAGCTCAGCAGCGGGATCCGATACGCAGTATTTT
J: TRBJ2-2; D: -; size: -; V: TRBV5-1; CDR3: CASSLDPGDAGELFF; DNA: TGCGCCAGCAGCTTGGATCCAGGGGATGCCGGGGAGCTGTTTTTT
J: TRBJ2-2; D: TRBD2; size: once; V: TRBV7-8; CDR3: CASSLGRGSGTGELFF; DNA: TGTGCCAGCAGCTTGGGTCGCGGGAGTGGGACCGGGGAGCTGTTTTTT
J: TRBJ2-2; D: -; size: once; V: TRBV19; CDR3: CASSMTVGNTGELFF; DNA: TGTGCCAGTAGTATGACAGTGGGGAACACCGGGGAGCTGTTTTTT
J: TRBJ1-2; D: TRBD1; size: few; V: TRBV3-1/TRBV3-2; CDR3: CASSQDTRRGPNGYTF; DNA: TGTGCCAGCAGCCAAGATACCCGCAGGGGGCCTAATGGCTACACCTTC
J: TRBJ1-6; D: -; size: -; V: TRBV27; CDR3: CASTSGAINSPLHF; DNA: TGTGCCAGCACCTCTGGGGCTATAAATTCACCCCTCCACTTT
J: TRBJ2-5; D: -; size: once; V: TRBV20-1; CDR3: CSARQQETQYF; DNA: TGCAGTGCTAGACAGCAAGAGACCCAGTACTTC
J: TRBJ2-7; D: TRBD2; size: -; V: TRBV10-3; CDR3: CAIRNSGSSNEQYF; DNA: TGTGCCATCAGGAATAGCGGGAGTAGCAACGAGCAGTACTTC
J: TRBJ2-3; D: TRBD1; size: -; V: TRBV4-3; CDR3: CASSQGTGGSTDTQYF; DNA: TGCGCCAGCAGCCAAGGGACAGGGGGGAGCACAGATACGCAGTATTTT
J: TRBJ2-3; D: -; size: -; V: TRBV7-9; CDR3: CASSPQGPSQYF; DNA: TGTGCCAGCAGCCCACAGGGTCCCTCGCAGTATTTT
J: TRBJ1-5; D: TRBD1; size: -; V: TRBV19; CDR3: CASSIQGGRGQPQHF; DNA: TGTGCCAGTAGTATCCAGGGGGGAAGGGGTCAGCCCCAGCATTTT
J: TRBJ1-6; D: TRBD1; size: -; V: TRBV19; CDR3: CASSITSTGDNSPLHF; DNA: TGTGCCAGTAGTATAACATCGACAGGGGATAATTCACCCCTCCACTTT
J: TRBJ1-3; D: TRBD1; size: -; V: TRBV4-1; CDR3: CASSHRGRENTIYF; DNA: TGCGCCAGCAGCCATAGGGGGCGGGAAAACACCATATATTTT
J: TRBJ1-4; D: -; size: -; V: TRBV2; CDR3: CASSGSVGRTNEKLFF; DNA: TGTGCCAGCAGTGGCTCAGTGGGGAGGACTAATGAAAAACTGTTTTTT
J: TRBJ1-5; D: -; size: -; V: TRBV7-9; CDR3: CASSSDLAGESQPQHF; DNA: TGTGCCAGCAGCTCCGATTTGGCGGGGGAGAGTCAGCCCCAGCATTTT
J: TRBJ1-2; D: -; size: -; V: TRBV29-1; CDR3: CSVEQISNYGYTF; DNA: TGCAGCGTTGAACAGATATCTAACTATGGCTACACCTTC
J: TRBJ2-5; D: TRBD1; size: -; V: TRBV5-1; CDR3: CASSLRFRDRLRETQYF; DNA: TGCGCCAGCAGCTTGCGGTTTCGGGACAGGCTGAGGGAGACCCAGTACTTC
J: TRBJ2-2; D: -; size: -; V: TRBV9; CDR3: CASSQQGRELFF; DNA: TGTGCCAGCAGCCAACAGGGTAGGGAGCTGTTTTTT
J: TRBJ1-5; D: TRBD1; size: -; V: TRBV19; CDR3: CASSYLMGTGDQPQHF; DNA: TGTGCCAGTAGCTACCTAATGGGGACAGGGGATCAGCCCCAGCATTTT
J: TRBJ2-4; D: TRBD2; size: few; V: TRBV5-1; CDR3: CASSLGLAGAKNIQYF; DNA: TGCGCCAGCAGCTTGGGACTAGCGGGAGCCAAAAACATTCAGTACTTC
J: TRBJ1-2; D: -; size: -; V: TRBV12-3/TRBV12-4; CDR3: CASSAGGFYGYTF; DNA: TGTGCCAGCAGTGCCGGGGGTTTTTATGGCTACACCTTC
J: TRBJ2-5; D: -; size: -; V: TRBV21-1; CDR3: CASSKGTPGHRETQYF; DNA: TGTGCCAGCAGCAAAGGGACACCAGGACATAGGGAGACCCAGTACTTC
J: TRBJ1-1; D: -; size: -; V: TRBV2; CDR3: CASSEVLTGTEAFF; DNA: TGTGCCAGCAGTGAAGTTCTGACAGGAACTGAAGCTTTCTTT
J: TRBJ2-3; D: -; size: -; V: TRBV5-4; CDR3: CASSLAVGATDTQYF; DNA: TGTGCCAGCAGCTTGGCGGTGGGGGCCACAGATACGCAGTATTTT
J: TRBJ2-3; D: -; size: -; V: TRBV27; CDR3: CATRVPGDTDTQYF; DNA: TGTGCGACTAGAGTTCCGGGAGATACAGATACGCAGTATTTT
J: TRBJ2-1; D: -; size: -; V: TRBV19; CDR3: CASNNRSSYNEQFF; DNA: TGTGCCAGTAACAACCGAAGCTCCTACAATGAGCAGTTCTTC
J: TRBJ1-2; D: TRBD1; size: once; V: TRBV3-1/TRBV3-2; CDR3: CASSPLDRGNYGYTF; DNA: TGTGCCAGCAGCCCCTTGGACAGGGGTAACTATGGCTACACCTTC
J: TRBJ1-2; D: TRBD1; size: -; V: TRBV6-6; CDR3: CASSYEGAFGYTF; DNA: TGTGCCAGCAGTTATGAGGGGGCGTTTGGCTACACCTTC
J: TRBJ2-3; D: -; size: -; V: TRBV7-2; CDR3: CASSLSRPSPDTQYF; DNA: TGTGCCAGCAGCTTAAGCCGTCCTAGCCCAGATACGCAGTATTTT
J: TRBJ2-5; D: TRBD2; size: many; V: TRBV5-4; CDR3: CASSPLSGSSQETQYF; DNA: TGTGCCAGCAGCCCTTTGAGCGGGAGTAGCCAAGAGACCCAGTACTTC
J: TRBJ2-7; D: -; size: -; V: TRBV20-1; CDR3: CSARDFYEQYF; DNA: TGCAGTGCCAGGGACTTTTACGAGCAGTACTTC
J: TRBJ1-3; D: TRBD1; size: -; V: TRBV7-9; CDR3: CASSPGTVGNTIYF; DNA: TGTGCCAGCAGCCCGGGGACAGTTGGAAACACCATATATTTT
J: TRBJ2-3; D: TRBD2; size: -; V: TRBV28; CDR3: CASSATSGSFADTQYF; DNA: TGTGCCAGCAGTGCCACTAGCGGGAGCTTCGCAGATACGCAGTATTTT
J: TRBJ2-5; D: -; size: -; V: TRBV29-1; CDR3: CSVEDRAFGRTQYF; DNA: TGCAGCGTTGAAGACAGGGCGTTCGGGCGAACCCAGTACTTC
J: TRBJ1-1; D: TRBD1; size: -; V: TRBV7-9; CDR3: CASSRRTGVNTEAFF; DNA: TGTGCCAGCAGCCGAAGGACAGGGGTGAACACTGAAGCTTTCTTT
J: TRBJ2-7; D: TRBD1; size: -; V: TRBV28; CDR3: CASSDDRGAYEQYF; DNA: TGTGCCAGCAGTGACGACAGGGGGGCCTACGAGCAGTACTTC
J: TRBJ2-1; D: TRBD2; size: -; V: TRBV9; CDR3: CASSIIAGAVEQFF; DNA: TGTGCCAGCAGCATTATAGCGGGAGCGGTTGAGCAGTTCTTC
J: TRBJ2-2; D: TRBD2; size: -; V: TRBV2; CDR3: CASSGGRNGELFF; DNA: TGTGCCAGCTCGGGGGGGAGGAACGGGGAGCTGTTTTTT